This is a list of T cell receptor beta chains from one sample in a study of blood T cell repertoires in COVID-19. TCRdb's copy holds only in-frame clones and misses some; the assay was immunoSEQ multiplex PCR. The sample has tens of thousands of clones, about nine tenths seen once. Source material: peripheral blood. The receptors here all came from a woman in her forties or fifties with active or convalescent COVID-19. CDR3s include the opening cysteine and the closing phenylalanine or tryptophan. Fields, in order: CDR3 protein, CDR3 DNA, clone size, V gene, CDR3 length, D gene, J gene. A D gene is named only where the DNA matches it firmly. The listing skips clone size in some rows; elsewhere it reads once, few, many or a size class.

CASRRTGGGETQYF	TGTGCCAGTAGGCGGACAGGGGGGGGAGAGACCCAGTACTTC	-	TRBV19	14	TRBD1	TRBJ2-5
CASSPLRQQRTAYGYTF	TGTGCCAGCAGCCCGTTGCGGCAGCAAAGGACAGCCTATGGCTACACCTTC	-	TRBV9	17	-	TRBJ1-2
CASSVGQGKDIDEQFF	TGTGCCAGCAGCGTAGGTCAGGGGAAGGATATCGATGAGCAGTTCTTC	-	TRBV9	16	-	TRBJ2-1
CASSVGLLGSGNYGYTF	TGTGCCAGCAGCGTAGGTTTGTTGGGGAGCGGTAACTATGGCTACACCTTC	-	TRBV9	17	-	TRBJ1-2
CASSSNGYTEAFF	TGCGCCAGCAGCTCTAACGGGTACACTGAAGCTTTCTTT	-	TRBV5-1	13	-	TRBJ1-1
CASSLEGTSGARAQYF	TGTGCCAGCAGCTTGGAGGGGACTAGCGGGGCTAGGGCCCAGTACTTC	-	TRBV7-9	16	TRBD2	TRBJ2-5
CASSIYRNTGELFF	TGTGCCAGTAGTATTTACAGAAACACCGGGGAGCTGTTTTTT	-	TRBV19	14	-	TRBJ2-2
CAWSDRDREIAEAFF	TGTGCCTGGAGCGACCGGGACAGGGAAATCGCTGAAGCTTTCTTT	once	TRBV30	15	TRBD1	TRBJ1-1
CSVADIYYGYTF	TGCAGCGTTGCTGACATCTACTATGGCTACACCTTC	-	TRBV29-1	12	-	TRBJ1-2
CASSQGGGGLEQYF	TGTGCCAGCAGCCAAGGGGGGGGCGGACTCGAGCAGTACTTC	few	TRBV3-1/TRBV3-2	14	-	TRBJ2-7
CAILTELYEQYF	TGTGCCATCCTTACAGAGCTCTACGAGCAGTACTTC	-	TRBV10-3	12	-	TRBJ2-7
CASSRDRVNTGELFF	TGCGCCAGCAGCCGGGACAGGGTGAACACCGGGGAGCTGTTTTTT	-	TRBV4-3	15	TRBD1	TRBJ2-2
CASSTQGGQGGETQYF	TGTGCCAGTAGTACACAGGGGGGGCAGGGAGGAGAGACCCAGTACTTC	-	TRBV19	16	-	TRBJ2-5
CSASVGTGYSPLHF	TGCAGTGCTAGTGTCGGGACAGGGTATTCACCCCTCCACTTT	once	TRBV20-1	14	TRBD1	TRBJ1-6
CASSLLAGGEKLFF	TGTGCCAGCAGTTTATTGGCAGGGGGGGAAAAACTGTTTTTT	-	TRBV28	14	TRBD1	TRBJ1-4
CAWSTDRGRSPLHF	TGTGCCTGGAGTACGGACAGGGGGCGATCACCCCTCCACTTT	-	TRBV30	14	TRBD1	TRBJ1-6
CASSPPRGPGANVLTF	TGTGCCAGTAGTCCGCCCAGGGGGCCTGGGGCCAACGTCCTGACTTTC	-	TRBV19	16	TRBD1	TRBJ2-6
CASSATNRVDLYGYTF	TGTGCCAGCAGTGCCACCAACAGGGTCGACCTCTATGGCTACACCTTC	-	TRBV6-4	16	-	TRBJ1-2
CASSLDSYGYTF	TGTGCCAGCAGTTTGGACTCCTATGGCTACACCTTC	-	TRBV6-5	12	-	TRBJ1-2
CASTGGYEQYF	TGTGCCAGCACAGGGGGCTACGAGCAGTACTTC	-	TRBV2	11	TRBD1	TRBJ2-7
CASTRGDRSTDTQYF	TGTGCCAGCACCCGCGGGGACAGAAGCACAGATACGCAGTATTTT	-	TRBV9	15	-	TRBJ2-3
CASSQEHPGAGDTGELFF	TGCGCCAGCAGCCAAGAACATCCAGGGGCAGGGGACACCGGGGAGCTGTTTTTT	-	TRBV4-3	18	-	TRBJ2-2
CASSQVATGTIYGYTF	TGTGCCAGCAGCCAAGTGGCGACAGGGACGATCTATGGCTACACCTTC	-	TRBV3-1/TRBV3-2	16	TRBD1	TRBJ1-2
CASRDLSRGGEQFF	TGTGCCAGCAGAGACCTCTCGCGGGGCGGAGAGCAGTTCTTC	-	TRBV27	14	-	TRBJ2-1
CAWRKSGFTGELFF	TGTGCCTGGAGGAAATCGGGGTTCACCGGGGAGCTGTTTTTT	-	TRBV30	14	-	TRBJ2-2
CASSPPVIGGGTQYF	TGTGCCAGCAGCCCACCAGTAATCGGGGGGGGTACGCAGTATTTT	-	TRBV7-2	15	TRBD2	TRBJ2-3
CASSVAYGAYEQYF	TGTGCCAGCAGCGTAGCTTACGGGGCCTACGAGCAGTACTTC	-	TRBV9	14	-	TRBJ2-7
CASSQTGGSGNTIYF	TGTGCCAGCAGCCAAACAGGGGGCTCTGGAAACACCATATATTTT	once	TRBV3-1/TRBV3-2	15	TRBD1	TRBJ1-3
CASRFTGDGTEAFF	TGTGCCAGCAGATTTACAGGGGATGGAACTGAAGCTTTCTTT	few	TRBV6-5	14	TRBD1	TRBJ1-1
CASSRLGTGEIVANVLTF	TGTGCCAGCTCACGACTTGGGACAGGGGAAATAGTAGCCAACGTCCTGACTTTC	-	TRBV18	18	TRBD1	TRBJ2-6
CASSLAGTVWDYGYTF	TGTGCCAGCAGCTTGGCCGGGACAGTTTGGGACTATGGCTACACCTTC	-	TRBV5-6	16	TRBD1	TRBJ1-2
CASSYRGFSNQPQHF	TGTGCCAGCAGCTATCGAGGGTTTAGCAATCAGCCCCAGCATTTT	-	TRBV5-4	15	-	TRBJ1-5
CASSLEQRNTIYF	TGTGCCAGCAGCTTGGAACAGCGAAACACCATATATTTT	-	TRBV5-5	13	-	TRBJ1-3
CASSPWRQSTDTQYF	TGTGCCAGCAGTCCGTGGAGGCAATCCACAGATACGCAGTATTTT	-	TRBV6-6	15	-	TRBJ2-3
CASSPGTDRNTIYF	TGTGCCAGCAGCCCCGGGACAGACAGAAACACCATATATTTT	-	TRBV7-2	14	TRBD1	TRBJ1-3
CASSLSEQRLSGNTIYF	TGTGCCAGCAGCTTAAGTGAGCAGCGACTCTCTGGAAACACCATATATTTT	-	TRBV7-2	17	-	TRBJ1-3
CASGPGTGNSYEQYF	TGTGCTAGTGGCCCTGGGACAGGCAACTCCTACGAGCAGTACTTC	many	TRBV12-5	15	TRBD1	TRBJ2-7
CASSYRVNTIYF	TGTGCCAGCAGTTACAGGGTGAACACCATATATTTT	-	TRBV27	12	-	TRBJ1-3
CASIFGGSGSPLHF	TGTGCCAGCATCTTCGGAGGGTCGGGCTCACCCCTCCACTTT	once	TRBV2	14	-	TRBJ1-6
CASSPGTGSTYEQYF	TGTGCCAGCAGCCCCGGGACAGGGAGTACCTACGAGCAGTACTTC	-	TRBV7-3	15	TRBD1	TRBJ2-7
CASSLSTVNSPLHF	TGTGCCAGCAGCTTAAGTACAGTCAATTCACCCCTCCACTTT	-	TRBV11-2	14	-	TRBJ1-6
CASSRTGTGGNYGYTF	TGTGCCAGCAGTCGTACCGGGACAGGGGGCAACTATGGCTACACCTTC	-	TRBV2	16	TRBD1	TRBJ1-2
CASTARGKYEAFF	TGTGCCAGCACCGCAAGGGGGAAGTATGAAGCTTTCTTT	few	TRBV6-5	13	-	TRBJ1-1
CASISRDRGNTEAFF	TGTGCCAGCATCTCCCGGGACAGGGGGAACACTGAAGCTTTCTTT	-	TRBV6-6	15	TRBD1	TRBJ1-1
CASSSVQQETQYF	TGTGCCAGCAGCTCCGTGCAGCAAGAGACCCAGTACTTC	once	TRBV7-6	13	-	TRBJ2-5
CASSVDEGGTIYF	TGTGCCAGCAGCGTAGATGAGGGTGGCACCATATATTTT	-	TRBV9	13	-	TRBJ1-3
CASSPPGRGQVGYTF	TGTGCCAGCTCACCACCGGGCAGGGGGCAAGTAGGCTACACCTTC	-	TRBV18	15	TRBD1	TRBJ1-2
CASSPTSGGLWDEQFF	TGTGCCAGCAGCCCTACTAGCGGGGGCCTCTGGGATGAGCAGTTCTTC	-	TRBV6-2/TRBV6-3	16	TRBD2	TRBJ2-1
CASSQVSDYGYTF	TGTGCCAGCAGCCAAGTATCAGACTATGGCTACACCTTC	-	TRBV3-1/TRBV3-2	13	-	TRBJ1-2
CSVGTAGNTEAFF	TGCAGCGTCGGGACAGCGGGGAACACTGAAGCTTTCTTT	-	TRBV29-1	13	TRBD1	TRBJ1-1
CASCGNTEAFF	TGTGCCAGCTGCGGGAACACTGAAGCTTTCTTT	once	TRBV6-6	11	-	TRBJ1-1